This T cell receptor beta chain was retrieved from a study of T cells in Graves' hyperthyroidism and ophthalmopathy. Germline V gives CDR1 ENHRY, CDR2 SYGVKD. This CDR3 is built from 14 residues. General study points: Blood also showed most of the thyroid clonotypes that were expanded above 0.001.

Amplification of TCR beta CDR3 regions used RNA as the template. A first-round RT-PCR of the TCR CDR3 used the HTBI primer set. TCRdb re-derived calls from the multiplex PCR reads in MiXCR, one entry per CDR3 protein. Of roughly 380,000 distinct CDR3 sequences listed, 18% were seen once; the top ten hold roughly 15%. This clonotype was counted a few times. The antigen is undetermined. Germline and junction disagree at one end, which may indicate a read error. 8.5 to 10 ml of fresh peripheral blood supplied the PBMCs. The J gene is TRBJ1-2, the V gene TRBV10-3; D might be TRBD1 (6 bases). Material for sequencing was blood. The receptor comes from a woman in her thirties or forties with Graves' ophthalmopathy. The CDR3 DNA follows: TGTGCCATCAGTGGAGCACAGGGAGGGACTGGCTACATCTTC. This encodes CAISGAQGGTGYIF.